This T cell receptor beta chain was sequenced during a study of cytomegalovirus exposure and HLA in healthy donors (dated by TCRdb to the late 2010s). In terms of the full investigation: An earlier analysis of roughly 500 of the donors reported about 300 Gb of sequence data and about 120 million unique TCR beta sequences obtained from approximately 180 million T cells. Roughly 5 DR-DQ haplotypes were handled as single units for association and clustering, since linkage in the cohort was strong. Alongside the repertoire data, information on donor age, sex, ethnicity and CMV serostatus was compiled. The study used immunosequencing to profile the T cell repertoires of under 700 subjects and linked those repertoires to cytomegalovirus serostatus. Rather than drawing on any new phenotypic data, the later analysis identified candidate immune exposures from TCR beta sequences and the way those sequences occurred across donors. High-throughput TCR immunosequencing, statistical association of individual TCRs with disease status, and machine learning were combined to predict cytomegalovirus infection status. In an earlier analysis of 500 to 650 of the donors, high-throughput TCR beta sequencing was used to judge whether each TCR beta V gene segment behaved as functional or pseudogenic. HLA typing included class I and class II loci at four-digit resolution. A later genetic analysis used genome-wide SNP genotypes for about 65% of the 666 donors, treating that subset as a discovery cohort. The aim of the study was to test whether cataloging public T cell receptors could identify signatures of past pathogen exposure. A separate validation cohort of about 110 different subjects was used in addition to the roughly 700-subject first cohort. About 300 gigabases of sequencing data and around 80 million unique TCR sequences made up an early release that covered several hundred HLA-typed donors. Of the roughly 400 genotyped donors, 75% to 85% were placed in the genetic ancestry cluster associated with self-reported Caucasian donors. Across around 400 genotyped donors of the cohort, an average of about 240,000 unique TCR beta nucleotide sequences per donor were sequenced, and roughly 18% of those sequences were non-productive. To study patterns of TCR occurrence, a later analysis re-analyzed previously published TCR beta repertoires from more than 550 donors and added high-resolution HLA genotyping. Every repertoire in the discovery cohort had been generated on one and the same sequencing platform. The number of donors typed differed by locus, with about 629-630 for A, B, C, DRB1 and DQB1, roughly 550 for DQA1, approximately 570 for DPA1, and 450 to 480 for DPB1.

Comments on this clone: It lacks a known antigen. Base qualities are not recorded, but no much larger clone differs from it by a single base.

The investigation overall reported the following: Roughly uniform sequencing depth across donors was assumed in presence/absence analyses, although this assumption may not hold. A total of some 180 TCR beta chains were listed by the study as associated with cytomegalovirus. Because counts were too low, 15 to 20 rarely observed V segments, including chromosome 9 orphons, were excluded from the earlier analysis of 587 of the donors. Because HLA typing was unavailable for some donors at each locus, only the typed subset was used in association tests. A later genetic analysis associated a missense DCLRE1C variant with V-gene and J-gene trimming of TCR beta chains, and an independent cohort replicated the association. The cohort was sequenced for TCR beta chains only, and without alpha or paired-chain data the features that could be detected were limited. The sequencing pipeline was judged likely to have produced a cluster of highly shared sequence variants as a technical artifact. In a later analysis, around 15,000 TCR beta sequences were associated with specific HLA alleles at a false discovery rate of 0.05. Most TCR sequences were seen in very few donors, while some public TCRs were found in many individuals. A few of the identified cytomegalovirus-associated TCR beta chains were confirmed in vitro to be specific for cytomegalovirus antigens. A further reported finding was that TCR beta sequences accurately predicted the HLA-A and HLA-B alleles for most subjects in the first cohort. Cytomegalovirus status was reported to be diagnosed by the classifier with high specificity and sensitivity in both the original and validation cohorts. The authors suggested that the approach could potentially be extended to other disease states and immunological phenotypes. A later genetic analysis reported fewer N-insertions in productive TCRs among donors in an Asian-associated ancestry cluster than the roughly 720-donor mean. Correlated functional status among segregating V segments might be attributable to linkage disequilibrium, but an unknown experimental factor could not be ruled out. According to a later analysis, most CMV-associated TCR beta chains appeared to be HLA-restricted, and the HLA associations seemed to be driven largely by CMV exposure. In a later analysis, several top co-occurrence clusters were reported to appear linked to parvovirus B19, influenza, CMV and Epstein-Barr virus. CMV serostatus was the only immune exposure information available for the cohort. A later analysis found that HLA-associated TCR beta chains were more clonally expanded and had lower generation probabilities than equally common non-associated chains. In a later analysis, TCR association rates were found to vary across HLA loci, with the most associated TCRs seen for DRB1 alleles and the fewest for HLA-C alleles. Strong co-occurrence of HLA alleles, especially DR and DQ, made assigning TCR associations to individual alleles difficult. In an earlier analysis of about 540 of the donors, most TCR beta V segments were observed in productive rearrangements about 90% or about 30% of the time, broadly matching IMGT annotations.

Library preparation employed the immunoSEQ multiplex PCR assay. A mixture of 60 forward primers for TCR Vbeta segments and 13 reverse primers for TCR Jbeta segments was used in the multiplex PCR. The CDR3 region of rearranged TCR beta genes was amplified from genomic DNA with a multiplex PCR assay. The Illumina HiSeq System was used to sequence the amplified TCR beta libraries as 87-base-pair reads. Per the authors' processing: A later analysis tallied around 80 million unique TCR beta chains across the 700 or so repertoires, and around 10 million of those chains were shared by two or more donors. To remove PCR and sequencing errors, raw reads were error-corrected and collapsed into unique sequences using a nearest-neighbor algorithm that merged closely related sequences. V, D and J gene segments were assigned by aligning CDR3 sequences to IMGT reference sequences. For a sequence to be retained, a match of at least six nucleotides to both a V gene segment and a J gene segment was required. A rearrangement counted as productive if the CDR3 had no stop codons and remained in frame with V and J, and every other rearrangement counted as non-productive. CDR3 was defined according to IMGT convention as the region running from the second conserved V-encoded cysteine to the conserved J-encoded phenylalanine. In an earlier analysis of just under 600 of the donors, sequences lacking an unambiguous match to a single V gene segment were excluded. In an earlier analysis of a few hundred of the donors, V segments were called functional above 56.7% productive rearrangements and were called segregating when the between-donor standard deviation exceeded 5%. A statistical classification framework was built for diagnosing cytomegalovirus status from the catalog of TCR beta chain sequences. A later analysis assigned V and J genes by comparing TCR nucleotide sequences with IMGT/GENE-DB human TR gene sequences. The TCRdist pipeline was used in a later analysis to assign CDR3 sequences and most-parsimonious VDJ recombination scenarios. In a later analysis, each TCR beta chain was defined by its CDR3 amino acid sequence together with its V-gene family, and reads without a unique V-gene family were excluded. As a way to deal with suspected cross-contamination and a sequencing artifact, a later analysis dropped 640 or so nucleotide sequences that were highly shared and had low generation probability. A later analysis calculated a clonal expansion index for each public chain from normalized within-repertoire ranks of inferred template counts. In a later analysis, generation probabilities were computed using a VDJ recombination model fitted to out-of-frame rearrangements, and the results were checked against IGoR. In a later analysis, TCR-TCR, TCR-HLA and TCR-CMV co-occurrence was scored with hypergeometric tests, and a repertoire-size bias correction was applied to TCR pairs. To estimate false discovery rates, a later analysis permuted the HLA or CMV assignments 20 times. In a later analysis, co-occurring TCRs were grouped using DBSCAN, with TCRdist sequence similarity added in when clustering inside HLA-allele-positive subsets. Co-occurrence clustering excluded repertoires with fewer than 30,000 or more than 120,000 public chains, plus five with anomalous nucleotide sharing. What TCRdb holds here is the immuneACCESS table cut down to in-frame rearrangements. Part of the clones is not present; checked against another copy, under half of the missing clones reflect an unresolved V gene, and the others are unexplained. The V and J calls and the clone size are those of that table, but D and trimming were determined from the DNA. Counted in this sample were some 190,000 clones; more than 65% of them appeared once. The leading ten clones occupy about 3% of the sample.

The cohort consisted of 650 to 850 healthy bone marrow donors. At the time of sampling, all cohort members were nominally healthy, though unrecorded immune exposures were likely present. The donor was CMV seronegative and belonged to the group of 350 or so seronegative cohort members. Each donor provided a peripheral blood sample, and peripheral blood mononuclear cells were used for TCR beta sequencing. The Qiagen DNeasy Blood Extraction Kit was used to extract genomic DNA from the blood cell samples. The TCR sequence derives from a female donor in good health and CMV-seronegative. Sequencing was done on a sample of PBMCs.

The CDR3 here reads CASTGAMGVYEQYF. The nucleotide sequence reads as follows: TGTGCCAGCACAGGGGCGATGGGAGTCTACGAGCAGTACTTC. Rearrangement joined TRBV6-1 to TRBJ2-7; a tentative D call is TRBD1 (6 bases match). Sequences MNHNS (CDR1) and SASEGT (CDR2) are obtained from the germline V gene. From cysteine to phenylalanine, the CDR3 is 14 amino acids long. Here the CDR3 DNA is all that survives: 42 bases in frame from base 1. V and J lose 7 bases and 3 bases, and a span of 16 bases separates them.